One and the same sample provided the 14 T cell receptor beta chains below, sequenced in a study of T cell responses to AZD1222 COVID-19 vaccine. Assay: immunoSEQ multiplex PCR; the TCRdb copy retains only in-frame clones and omits some. The sample includes roughly 180,000 clones, 91% of them seen just once. This specimen was peripheral blood, taken on day 0 of AZD1222 vaccination. Receptors were obtained from an adult in good health.

The chain recombines TRBV7-8 with TRBJ1-5; no reliable D call. V was cut by 4 bases and J by 4 bases, with 11 bases left in between. The V gene's germline CDR1 is SGHVS and CDR2 FQNEAQ. This CDR3 is built from 14 residues. CDR3 in amino acids: CASSSTDGNQPQHF. As DNA, the CDR3 is TGTGCCAGCAGCTCGACCGACGGGAATCAGCCCCAGCATTTT.

The rearrangement joins TRBV19 to TRBJ2-7, with 10 positions matching TRBD2. CDR1 LNHDA and CDR2 SQIVND come from the germline V gene (reference sequence). The CDR3 is 15 amino acids. Trimming took 9 bases from V and 2 from J; bases not matched to a gene: 10. CDR3 bases: TGTGCCAGCAAAATAACTAGCGGGGACCCCTACGAGCAGTACTTC. Translation gives CASKITSGDPYEQYF.

The chain links TRBV5-8 to TRBJ2-1; D gene ambiguous. Trimming took 3 bases from V and 0 from J, leaving 7 bases between them. Germline V gives CDR1 SGHTS, CDR2 YDEGEE. This CDR3 is built from 14 residues. The CDR3 DNA is TGTGCCAGCAGCTCGGTCGGCTCCTACAATGAGCAGTTCTTC. This translates into CASSSVGSYNEQFF.

V usage is TRBV24-1 and J usage is TRBJ2-3, with TRBD2 matching over 7 bases. V trimming: 4 bases; J trimming: 4 bases; junction bases outside the gene matches: 10. This CDR3 contains 16 residues. Germline CDR1 KGHDR, CDR2 SFDVKD. The CDR3 here is CATSDPIGLGADTQYF. As DNA, the CDR3 is TGTGCCACCAGTGACCCGATAGGACTAGGTGCAGATACGCAGTATTTT.

This rearrangement joins TRBV3-1 (or the pseudogene TRBV3-2) to TRBJ1-2, with 7 bases matching TRBD1. The CDR3 is 11 residues long. The V gene's germline CDR1 is LGHDT and CDR2 YNNKEL (reference sequence). V shed 5 bases and J 8 bases; nucleotides not matched to a gene: 2. The CDR3 reads CASSMDRGYTF. The DNA for the CDR3 is TGTGCCAGCAGCATGGACAGGGGCTACACCTTC.

The chain is built from TRBV9 and TRBJ2-5, with D maybe TRBD2 (6 bases). In germline, CDR1 is SGDLS, CDR2 YYNGEE. This CDR3 region has 14 residues. Trimming shortened V by 3 bases and J by 1 base, and 10 bases separated the two germline ends. CDR3 sequence: CASSASGGQETQYF. CDR3 sequence (DNA): TGTGCCAGCAGCGCCTCCGGGGGCCAAGAGACCCAGTACTTC. The variable domain in full, with the rest retrieved from reference TRBV9 and TRBJ2-5, is DSGVTQTPKHLITATGQRVTLRCSPRSGDLSVYWYQQSLDQGLQFLIQYYNGEERAKGNILERFSAQQFPDLHSELNLSSLELGDSALYFCASSASGGQETQYFGPGTRLLVL.

The chain links TRBV7-2 to TRBJ2-3; unclear D gene. CDR1 is SGHTA, CDR2 FQGNSA, per germline. This CDR3 comprises 15 residues. V lost 2 bases to trimming and J lost 1 base, with 10 bases between them. In nucleotides, the CDR3 is TGTGCCAGCAGCTTAAGGCCCCGTGGCACAGATACGCAGTATTTT. Encoded protein: CASSLRPRGTDTQYF.

The gene calls are TRBV2 and TRBJ1-1; 8 bases map to TRBD1. Germline CDR1 and CDR2: SNHLY and FYNNEI. The CDR3 extends over 15 amino acids. Trimming removed 6 bases from V and 6 bases from J; junction bases left unmatched: 12. CDR3 residues: CASRPSRGQNPEAFF. DNA of the CDR3: TGTGCCAGCAGGCCATCCAGGGGGCAAAATCCTGAAGCTTTCTTT.

The chain couples TRBV19 to TRBJ2-2; D call uncertain. V was clipped by 7 bases and J by 5 bases, with 14 bases between them. The CDR3 consists of 14 residues. Germline assignment: CDR1 LNHDA and CDR2 SQIVND (reference sequence). The CDR3 loop reads CASTRRATTGELFF. CDR3 nucleotide sequence: TGTGCCAGTACCCGCCGGGCCACGACCGGGGAGCTGTTTTTT.

This chain's CDR3 is CSVATSANRETQYF. CDR3 DNA sequence: TGCAGCGTAGCGACTAGCGCAAACCGGGAGACCCAGTACTTC. This rearrangement joins TRBV29-1 to TRBJ2-5; TRBD2 matches 8 bases. There are 14 residues in the CDR3. The V gene's germline CDR1 is SQVTM and CDR2 ANQGSEA. J was trimmed by 5 bases and V by 6 bases; bases with no gene match: 11.

This clone was observed once. The gene calls are TRBV30 and TRBJ2-7; tentatively, D is TRBD2 (6 bases). Per the germline V gene, CDR1 is GTSNPN and CDR2 is SVGIG (reference sequence). The CDR3 spans 16 residues. Trimming pared 6 bases from V and 4 bases from J, leaving 25 bases between. The CDR3 DNA sequence: TGTGCCTGTCGCAGGGTGAGTGGGGGAGGCAGTTACGAGCAGTACTTC. It codes for CACRRVSGGGSYEQYF.

CDR3 residues: CASAMGNTEAFF. The CDR3 nucleotides read TGTGCCAGTGCGATGGGGAACACTGAAGCTTTCTTT. The rearrangement joins TRBV19 to TRBJ1-1, with no clear D. Trimming took 8 bases from V and 1 from J, leaving 8 bases between them. The CDR3 sequence is 12 residues long. The V gene's germline CDR1 is LNHDA and CDR2 SQIVND (reference sequence).

The CDR3 DNA is TGTGCCAGCAGCTTGGATGGGGGCCCTGGAAACACCATATATTTT. It yields the protein CASSLDGGPGNTIYF. The rearrangement uses TRBV5-6 and TRBJ1-3, with D possibly being TRBD1 (6 bases). V dropped 0 bases and J dropped 2 bases, with 9 bases sitting between them. The CDR3 length is 15 residues. CDR1 is SGHDT and CDR2 is YYEEEE in the germline V gene.

The chain links TRBV24-1 to TRBJ2-3; TRBD2 matches 7 bases. Germline values: CDR1 KGHDR, CDR2 SFDVKD. This CDR3 contains 19 residues. The V segment lost 3 bases and the J segment 0 bases; nucleotides outside the gene matches: 14. The CDR3 DNA reads TGTGCCACCAGTGATGTGAGGGGCACTAGCGAAGCTAGCACAGATACGCAGTATTTT. Amino acids: CATSDVRGTSEASTDTQYF.